This TCR beta chain was sequenced during a study of blood T cell repertoires in COVID-19. In the original analysis: Estimated nucleated cell counts came from reference gene primer amplification. Sequenced by immunoSEQ multiplex PCR; TCRdb stores in-frame clones only, minus some. That table is the source of V, J and clone size, and D and trimming were worked out from the DNA. The data contain around 70,000 clones, roughly 82% of them singletons. The CDR3 has 17 amino acids. V lost 5 bases and J 10 bases, leaving 24 bases between the germline ends. Germline CDR1 is MDHEN and CDR2 is SYDVKM. Sequencing used peripheral blood. The TCR sequence derives from a man aged 60-69 years with acute or convalescent COVID-19. V and J are TRBV28 and TRBJ1-6, with TRBD1 as a possible D gene (5 bases). CDR3 residues: CASSLPVGLGGTSPLHF. DNA for the CDR3: TGTGCCAGCAGTCTGCCTGTTGGATTGGGGGGTACATCACCCCTCCACTTT. The full variable domain, completed using reference TRBV28 and TRBJ1-6, is DVKVTQSSRYLVKRTGEKVFLECVQDMDHENMFWYRQDPGLGLRLIYFSYDVKMKEKGDIPEGYSVSREKKERFSLILESASTNQTSMYLCASSLPVGLGGTSPLHFGNGTRLTVT.